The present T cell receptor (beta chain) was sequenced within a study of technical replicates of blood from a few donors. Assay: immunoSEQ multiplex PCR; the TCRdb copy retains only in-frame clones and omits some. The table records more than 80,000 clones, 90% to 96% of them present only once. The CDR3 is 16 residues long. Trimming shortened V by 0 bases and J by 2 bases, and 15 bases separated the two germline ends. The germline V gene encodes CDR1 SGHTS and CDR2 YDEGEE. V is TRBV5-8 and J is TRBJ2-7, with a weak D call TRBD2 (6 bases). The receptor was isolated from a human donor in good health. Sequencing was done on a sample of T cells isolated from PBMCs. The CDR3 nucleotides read TGTGCCAGCAGCTTGGCCGGAGGGAACAGAGCCTACGAGCAGTACTTC. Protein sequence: CASSLAGGNRAYEQYF. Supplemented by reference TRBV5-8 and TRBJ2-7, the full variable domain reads EAGVTQSPTHLIKTRGQQATLRCSPISGHTSVYWYQQALGLGLQFLLWYDEGEERNRGNFPPRFSGRQFPNYSSELNVNALELEDSALYLCASSLAGGNRAYEQYFGPGTRLTVT.